These T cell receptor beta chains were read from a single sample in a study of blood T cell repertoires in COVID-19. Repertoires were generated with immunoSEQ multiplex PCR, while TCRdb's copy carries only in-frame clones and drops some. The table includes about 260,000 clones, around 90% detected once. Material for sequencing was peripheral blood. The receptors were sampled from a human donor in a cohort sampled during active COVID-19. Each CDR3 is given with its conserved first and last residue. The order of the fields is D gene, clone size, J gene, V gene, CDR3 DNA, CDR3 protein. D genes are given only for firm matches. Some rows have no size entry. The others give once, few or many, or a class for an expanded clone.

>TRBD2|.|TRBJ2-7|TRBV27
TGTGCCAGCTCGGGGATAGCGGGAAGGTACGAGCAGTACTTC
CASSGIAGRYEQYF
>TRBD2|.|TRBJ2-7|TRBV27
TGTGCCAGCAGTTTTGAGCGGGGCGAGCAGTACTTC
CASSFERGEQYF
>TRBD1|.|TRBJ1-4|TRBV20-1
TGCAGTGCTAGACAGGGACAGAGGCTGTTTTTT
CSARQGQRLFF
>.|.|TRBJ1-5|TRBV20-1
TGCAGTGCGAGTACCCAGATGACAGCGAGCAATCAGCCCCAGCATTTT
CSASTQMTASNQPQHF
>.|.|TRBJ2-7|TRBV7-8
TGTGCCAGCAGCTCCCCCGAGGTCTCCTACGAGCAGTACTTC
CASSSPEVSYEQYF
>.|.|TRBJ2-6|TRBV19
TGTGCCAGTAGTACGACCGGACAGTCCCCGGCCAACGTCCTGACTTTC
CASSTTGQSPANVLTF
>.|.|TRBJ1-5|TRBV19
TGTGCCAGCAAGGAGGACCCGGGGGGATTGATTCAGCCCCAGCATTTT
CASKEDPGGLIQPQHF
>TRBD1|.|TRBJ1-1|TRBV7-9
TGTGCCAGCAGCTTGACAGGGTATTTGGACACTGAAGCTTTCTTT
CASSLTGYLDTEAFF
>TRBD2|.|TRBJ2-1|TRBV18
TGTGCCAGCTCACCCGGGACTAGCGGAAATGAGCAGTTCTTC
CASSPGTSGNEQFF
>TRBD1|many|TRBJ1-4|TRBV6-5
TGTGCCAGCAACTTCGGGACATCCAGGGGGGAACTGTTTTTT
CASNFGTSRGELFF
>.|once|TRBJ2-3|TRBV30
TGTGCCTGGAGTGTACTCCTAGAGACGCAGTATTTT
CAWSVLLETQYF
>TRBD1|once|TRBJ1-2|TRBV10-3
TGTGCCATCCATGAGGAAACAGGGGGGTGTGGCTACACCTTC
CAIHEETGGCGYTF
>.|.|TRBJ1-4|TRBV4-3
TGCGCCAGCAGCCGGGGACTTAGAGAAAAACTGTTTTTT
CASSRGLREKLFF
>.|.|TRBJ2-2|TRBV11-2
TGTGCCAGCAGCTTAGATCCTGGGGAGCTGTTTTTT
CASSLDPGELFF
>TRBD2|.|TRBJ2-7|TRBV6-6
TGTGCCAGCAGTCTAGCGGGAGCGTACGAGCAGTACTTC
CASSLAGAYEQYF
>.|once|TRBJ2-7|TRBV21-1
TGTGCCAGCAGCAATGGGGGGAACAAGTACGAGCAGTACTTC
CASSNGGNKYEQYF
>TRBD1|.|TRBJ2-3|TRBV10-3
TGTGCCATCCGACAGGGACAGGGCACAGATACGCAGTATTTT
CAIRQGQGTDTQYF
>TRBD1|.|TRBJ1-2|TRBV29-1
TGCAGCGTCCAAGGGGGGACAGGGGGATATGGCTACACCTTC
CSVQGGTGGYGYTF
>.|.|TRBJ2-7|TRBV7-8
TGTGCCAGCACCCCTGCAGGGTGGAACGAGCAGTACTTC
CASTPAGWNEQYF
>.|.|TRBJ2-2|TRBV5-1
TGCGCCAGCAGCTATACTTTGACTGACTTGACCGGGGAGCTGTTTTTT
CASSYTLTDLTGELFF
>.|.|TRBJ2-7|TRBV30
TGTGCCTGGAGTGTACAGGATGGGTCCTACGAGCAGTACTTC
CAWSVQDGSYEQYF
>.|once|TRBJ2-3|TRBV3-1/TRBV3-2
TGTGCCAGCAGCCAAGTGTTACCCCAGGGAGGAGGGAGAGGCACAGATACGCAGTATTTT
CASSQVLPQGGGRGTDTQYF
>TRBD1|.|TRBJ1-1|TRBV28
TGTGCCAGCAGTTTGACAGGGGGCGCGGGTAACACTGAAGCTTTCTTT
CASSLTGGAGNTEAFF